This TCR beta chain came from a study of post-analysis software for immune sequencing data (dated by TCRdb to the mid-2010s). Turning to the overall study: Relapsing-remitting, secondary progressive and progressive-relapsing multiple sclerosis were recorded as disease courses, and subtype annotation was lacking for some patients. Patient repertoires were compared against some twelve previously published healthy control repertoires from donors aged about 6 to 28 years. A subset of samples was prepared in parallel using single-end sample barcoding, then pooled and co-amplified after Illumina adapter ligation. Overall results and qualifications from the work: The control group was slightly older than the multiple sclerosis patient group. Significantly lower normalized Chao1 diversity was found in multiple sclerosis patients than in controls, suggesting substantial peripheral T-cell clonal expansion. Patients showed significantly higher frequencies than controls for roughly 5 TRBV segments, among them TRBV5-6, TRBV5-1 and TRBV20-1. Direct clustering with F measure showed strong co-clustering of samples prepared in the same batch, prompting a batch-effect correction.

The CDR1 and CDR2 encoded by the germline V gene are SGHVS and FNYEAQ. The CDR3 contains 15 residues, cysteine and phenylalanine counted. Only the CDR3 DNA is retained, 45 bases long and in frame from the first base. V sheds 5 bases and J sheds 7 bases, leaving 19 bases between their ends. The library was obtained by PCR. TCRdb shows the sequencer as Illumina HiSeq 2500. Unique molecular identifiers were incorporated into TCR beta cDNA libraries to reduce PCR and sequencing biases. About 0.5 million cDNA molecules were obtained for every 1 to 10 million input T cells, so each molecule roughly corresponded to one T cell. Patient libraries were prepared and sequenced with the same protocol used for the earlier healthy control dataset. Samples belonging to the same batch were prepared together, multiplexed and sequenced on a shared HiSeq lane. The paper's data handling went like this. Raw barcoded reads were processed with MIGEC, discarding single-read molecular identifier groups before consensus assembly and CDR3 extraction. VDJtools was used for post-analysis of the clonotype tables, with diversity normalized by down-sampling every dataset to the smallest sample size. In repertoire overlap clustering, CDR3 amino acid sequences, but not nucleotide sequences, were matched to correct batch-related cross-sample contamination. TCRdb reprocessed the public reads (quality trimming at Q25 with fastp, clone calling with MiXCR) and kept in-frame beta chains. Each CDR3 protein appears once, grouped with its most common genes and DNA. TCRdb, not the original authors, processed these V and J calls. Recorded for this sample are 450,000 to 650,000 distinct CDR3 sequences; 44% of them occurred a single time. Jointly, the top ten make up 1.7% of the sample.

TCR beta repertoires were profiled from peripheral blood of 13 young patients with multiple sclerosis to demonstrate the VDJtools post-analysis software. The multiple sclerosis patients were children and adolescents ranging in age from roughly 6 to 15 years. Of note for this clonotype: Its antigen target is currently unknown. The sample holds no much larger clone one base away, and base qualities are not on file.

This receptor chain uses TRBV7-6 and TRBJ2-3; possibly the D gene is TRBD2, per 5 matching bases. Sample: blood. The clonotype comes from a girl aged 5-17 years with multiple sclerosis. The nucleotides are TGTGCCAGCAGCCCAAGGGAGCCCGAGGGAAATACGCAGTATTTT. It is translated as CASSPREPEGNTQYF.